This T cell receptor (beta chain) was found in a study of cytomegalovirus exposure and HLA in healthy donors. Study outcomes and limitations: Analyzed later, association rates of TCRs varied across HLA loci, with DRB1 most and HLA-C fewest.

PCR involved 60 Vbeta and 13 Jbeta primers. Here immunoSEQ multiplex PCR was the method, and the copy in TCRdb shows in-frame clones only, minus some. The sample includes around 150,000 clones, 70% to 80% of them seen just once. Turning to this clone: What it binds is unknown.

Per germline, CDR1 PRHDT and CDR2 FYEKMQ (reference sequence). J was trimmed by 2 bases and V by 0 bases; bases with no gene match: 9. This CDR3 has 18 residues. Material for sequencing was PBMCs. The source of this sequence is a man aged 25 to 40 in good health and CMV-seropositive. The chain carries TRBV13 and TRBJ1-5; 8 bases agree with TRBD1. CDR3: CASSLGPGGAGGNQPQHF. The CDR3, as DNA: TGTGCCAGCAGCTTAGGCCCAGGGGGCGCGGGGGGCAATCAGCCCCAGCATTTT.